This TCR beta chain was identified in a study of T cell responses to AZD1222 COVID-19 vaccine. Study-level results: Repertoire sampling happened only post peak T cell response.

A note on this clone: Its specificity is not known.

Only in-frame clones appear in the TCRdb table, and some are missing; sequencing was by immunoSEQ multiplex PCR. Of about 110,000 clones in the sample, about 90% were seen once. The sequence was obtained from an adult who received the AZD1222 COVID-19 vaccine. Sequenced here: peripheral blood, sampled 28 days after the second AZD1222 dose.

The CDR3 region is CASSLGQSNSGNTIYF. The CDR3 region has the DNA TGTGCCAGCAGCTTGGGACAGTCTAACTCTGGAAACACCATATATTTT. The chain employs TRBV5-4 and TRBJ1-3; possible D gene TRBD1, 5 bases. The V end lost 0 bases, the J end lost 0 bases, and 10 bases lay between the germline ends. The CDR3 has 16 residues. Germline values: CDR1 SGHNT, CDR2 YYREEE (reference sequence).